This T cell receptor beta chain appears in the sequencing data of a study of control samples from healthy donors and cancer patients. Repertoires were generated with immunoSEQ multiplex PCR, while TCRdb's copy carries only in-frame clones and drops some. The sample has fewer than 500,000 clones, 90% seen once; the top ten hold just under 6.5%. The CDR3 runs to 17 residues. V was cut by 3 bases and J by 2 bases, with 17 bases left in between. Germline V CDR1 and CDR2: SGHTA, FQGNSA. The chain carries TRBV7-2 and TRBJ2-1, with D maybe TRBD2 (7 bases). The sample consisted of PBMCs. The source of this sequence is a man in his forties with head and neck cancer. Written as DNA, the CDR3 is TGTGCCAGCAGCTTCTTCGTTGGGGGGGGCCCCTACAATGAGCAGTTCTTC. Translated: CASSFFVGGGPYNEQFF.